This paragraph covers one T cell receptor (beta chain) sequence. This specimen comes from a study of shared T cell receptors in the human thymus. Trimming removed 1 base at V and 4 bases at J, with 12 bases between. Germline values: CDR1 SGHDT, CDR2 YYEEEE. CDR3 length: 15 residues. Clones were sequenced by immunoSEQ multiplex PCR, and TCRdb holds only the in-frame ones, with some missing. This table holds about 540,000 clones, around three quarters found once. These same data were also listed under a study on human thymus T cells. This second report adds: Those donating were healthy Finnish infants in corrective surgery for congenital heart defects. Corrective cardiac surgery supplied the resected thymus tissue.

The TCR originated in a boy younger than two with a congenital heart defect. This chain connects TRBV5-6 to TRBJ1-3; tentatively, D is TRBD1 (6 bases). The sequencing input was thymocytes. CDR3 in amino acids: CASSLTGSHGNTIYF. The CDR3 DNA reads as TGTGCCAGCAGCTTGACAGGGTCACACGGAAACACCATATATTTT.